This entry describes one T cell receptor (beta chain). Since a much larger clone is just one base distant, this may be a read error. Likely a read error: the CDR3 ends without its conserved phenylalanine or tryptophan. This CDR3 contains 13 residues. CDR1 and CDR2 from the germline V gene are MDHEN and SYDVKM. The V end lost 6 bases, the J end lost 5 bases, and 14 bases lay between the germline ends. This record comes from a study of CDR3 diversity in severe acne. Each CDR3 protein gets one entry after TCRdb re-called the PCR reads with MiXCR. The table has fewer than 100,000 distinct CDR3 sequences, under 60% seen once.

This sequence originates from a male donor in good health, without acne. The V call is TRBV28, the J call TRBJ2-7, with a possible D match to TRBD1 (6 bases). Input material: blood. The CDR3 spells CASSPMDRDEQYL. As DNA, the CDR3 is TGTGCCAGCAGCCCAATGGACAGAGACGAGCAGTACCTC.